These 28 T cell receptor beta chains share one sample of origin, sequenced in a study of glioma-infiltrating T cells after dendritic cell vaccination. Some clones are missing from TCRdb's copy, which holds only in-frame ones; the method was immunoSEQ multiplex PCR. The sample lists under 100,000 clones, roughly three quarters occurring once. The sequencing here drew on blood, taken before dendritic cell vaccination. All receptors derive from a human donor with glioblastoma.

This chain connects TRBV4-2 to TRBJ1-2; 7 bases are a match to TRBD1. This CDR3 has 16 residues. V lost 0 bases, J lost 0 bases, and 4 bases stayed unmatched. Germline CDR1 reads LGHNA; CDR2 reads YNFKEQ. The DNA of the CDR3 is TGTGCCAGCAGCCAAGATCAAGGGGGCTCTAACTATGGCTACACCTTC. Protein sequence: CASSQDQGGSNYGYTF.

V is TRBV30 and J is TRBJ2-5, with a tentative D call TRBD1 (6 bases). Trimming removed 0 bases from V and 4 bases from J, with 9 bases in between. This CDR3 has 13 residues. The germline V gene has CDR1 GTSNPN and CDR2 SVGIG (reference sequence). CDR3 in DNA: TGTGCCTGGAGTGTACAAGGGGGAGAGACCCAGTACTTC. It is translated as CAWSVQGGETQYF.

The rearrangement uses TRBV28 and TRBJ1-2, with 11 bases fitting TRBD1. The CDR3 runs 15 residues. Trimming cost V 5 bases and J 8 bases; bases outside gene matches: 10. From germline, CDR1 is MDHEN and CDR2 SYDVKM. CDR3 coding DNA: TGTGCCAGCAGTACTCCGGGACAGGGGGAATGGGGCTACACCTTC. Its protein is CASSTPGQGEWGYTF.

This clone appeared once. The CDR3 loop is CSVESSWGGYEQYF. CDR3 DNA: TGCAGCGTTGAATCATCTTGGGGGGGTTACGAGCAGTACTTC. The chain employs TRBV29-1 and TRBJ2-7, with 7 bases aligning to TRBD2. Trimming cost V 2 bases and J 4 bases; bases outside gene matches: 8. CDR3 length: 14 amino acids. The germline gives CDR1 SQVTM, CDR2 ANQGSEA.

The genes are TRBV9 and TRBJ2-5, with D possibly matching TRBD1 (6 bases). Germline V gene data show CDR1 as SGDLS and CDR2 as YYNGEE. Trimming took 6 bases from V and 5 from J, leaving 20 bases between them. CDR3 length equals 15 residues. CDR3 in DNA: TGTGCCAGCAACCTGGGACAAAGCCTTTGGGAGACCCAGTACTTC. Its protein is CASNLGQSLWETQYF.

This clone has only one observation. The V and J genes are TRBV28 and TRBJ1-4, with D uncertain. In germline, CDR1 is MDHEN, CDR2 SYDVKM. V was pared by 3 bases and J by 5 bases, with 13 bases between. The CDR3 sequence is 15 residues long. In DNA, the CDR3 is TGTGCCAGCAGTTTTAGGCCGCGGGTGAATGAAAAACTGTTTTTT. This translates into CASSFRPRVNEKLFF.

The chain has TRBV6-5 and TRBJ1-1; a weak D match, TRBD1 (5 bases). With 10 bases removed from V and 4 bases from J, the gap between germline ends came to 16 bases. Germline V gene sequence: CDR1 MNHEY, CDR2 SVGAGI. CDR3 size: 13 residues. The CDR3 reads CATQVGGGTEAFF. The CDR3 DNA reads TGTGCCACCCAGGTTGGGGGAGGCACTGAAGCTTTCTTT.

The rearrangement uses TRBV6-4 and TRBJ1-5, with a tentative D call TRBD1 (6 bases). The germline CDR1 and CDR2 sequences are MRHNA and SNTAGT. Trimming left V 3 bases short and J 3 bases short, with 6 bases between. This CDR3 has 13 residues. The CDR3 DNA is TGTGCCAGCAGTGAGGGGGCCAATCAGCCCCAGCATTTT. It yields the protein CASSEGANQPQHF.

As to this clone: This sample also contains other DNA sequences that code for the same CDR3. The V gene is TRBV5-1, the J gene TRBJ1-1; D not certain. Germline CDR1 and CDR2: SGHRS and YFSETQ. V lost 2 bases to trimming and J lost 1 base, with 6 bases between them. The length of the CDR3 is 13 residues. CDR3 nucleotides: TGCGCCAGCAGCTTCACCGGGAACACTGAAGCTTTCTTT. Amino acids: CASSFTGNTEAFF.

The genes are TRBV5-1 and TRBJ2-7; 7 bases are a match to TRBD1. Trimming removed 4 bases from V and 3 bases from J; junction bases left unmatched: 7. The CDR3 length is 14 residues. The germline CDR1 and CDR2 sequences are SGHRS and YFSETQ. The CDR3 loop reads CASSGGQKGYEQYF. The CDR3 nucleotides read TGCGCCAGCAGCGGGGGACAGAAAGGCTACGAGCAGTACTTC.

This clone was seen a handful of times. The J gene is TRBJ1-5, the V gene TRBV6-1; 7 bases are shared with TRBD1. With 2 bases clipped from V and 2 bases from J, the junction kept 6 bases outside the gene matches. The CDR3 has 16 residues. Germline lookup yields CDR1 MNHNS and CDR2 SASEGT. The CDR3 coding sequence is TGTGCCAGCAGTGAAAGACAGGGATCGGGCAATCAGCCCCAGCATTTT. This encodes CASSERQGSGNQPQHF.

The genes are TRBV2 and TRBJ2-7, with a tentative D call TRBD1 (5 bases). CDR1 is SNHLY, CDR2 FYNNEI, per germline. V was shortened by 8 bases and J by 3 bases, with 14 bases between the two germline ends. The CDR3 sequence is 13 residues long. In DNA form, the CDR3 reads TGTGCCAGCCAACAGGTAGTTTACTACGAGCAGTACTTC. Translating it yields CASQQVVYYEQYF. The whole variable domain, remainder taken from reference TRBV2 and TRBJ2-7, is EPEVTQTPSHQVTQMGQEVILRCVPISNHLYFYWYRQILGQKVEFLVSFYNNEISEKSEIFDDQFSVERPDGSNFTLKIRSTKLEDSAMYFCASQQVVYYEQYFGPGTRLTVT.

This clone was detected once. V and J are TRBV5-4 and TRBJ1-2; a weak D match, TRBD1 (6 bases). CDR3 length: 16 amino acids. Trimming removed 4 bases at V and 4 bases at J, with 20 bases between. In germline, CDR1 is SGHNT, CDR2 YYREEE (reference sequence). The CDR3 DNA follows: TGTGCCAGCAGCCGTCTGACAGGACTCAGCGGCTATGGCTACACCTTC. It specifies CASSRLTGLSGYGYTF.

The sample holds a few counts of this clone. The chain is built from TRBV4-2 and TRBJ1-2; 8 nucleotides agree with TRBD1. Trimming cost V 4 bases and J 5 bases; bases outside gene matches: 9. The CDR3 totals 15 residues. Germline V gene lookup returns CDR1 LGHNA and CDR2 YNFKEQ. CDR3 in DNA: TGTGCCAGCAGCCCGCCCCCCGGGACAGGATATGGCTACACCTTC. Translation gives CASSPPPGTGYGYTF.

This chain uses TRBV21-1 with TRBJ2-3; the table's D call of TRBD2 was not tested on the DNA. TRBV21-1 has pseudogene status. CDR3 length: 16 amino acids. CDR3: CASSKERGWGTDTQYF. The CDR3 region has the DNA TGTGCCAGCAGCAAAGAGAGAGGTTGGGGCACAGATACGCAGTATTTT.

The chain uses TRBV7-3 and TRBJ1-5, with 7 nucleotides matching TRBD1. The CDR3 spans 13 residues. Losses at the gene ends were 7 bases for V and 8 bases for J; bases not matched to a gene: 8. Germline assignment: CDR1 SGHTA and CDR2 FQGTGA. The CDR3 DNA reads as TGTGCCAGCAAGAAACAGGGGCGGAAGCCCCAGCATTTT. This gives the protein CASKKQGRKPQHF. Looking up the rest from reference TRBV7-3 and TRBJ1-5 gives the full variable domain: GAGVSQTPSNKVTEKGKYVELRCDPISGHTALYWYRQSLGQGPEFLIYFQGTGAADDSGLPNDRFFAVRPEGSVSTLKIQRTERGDSAVYLCASKKQGRKPQHFGDGTRLSIL.

The gene calls are TRBV27 and TRBJ1-6; D possibly corresponds to TRBD1 (5 bases). V lost 6 bases to trimming and J lost 13 bases, with 16 bases between them. The CDR3 loop spans 13 amino acids. CDR1 is MNHEY and CDR2 is SMNVEV in the germline V gene (reference sequence). CDR3 protein: CASSPDRGIPLHF. The DNA for the CDR3 is TGTGCCAGCAGCCCCGACCGGGGGATTCCCCTCCACTTT.

This clone appeared a single time. The rearrangement links TRBV28 to TRBJ2-5; 7 bases fit TRBD2. CDR1 is MDHEN, CDR2 SYDVKM, per germline. This CDR3 region has 17 residues. V lost 5 bases to trimming and J lost 2 bases; unmatched junction nucleotides: 14. In nucleotides, the CDR3 is TGTGCCAGCAGTCCGGTGTCGTTGCGGGAGATACAAGAGACCCAGTACTTC. Translating gives CASSPVSLREIQETQYF.

The chain joins TRBV5-1 to TRBJ2-3; possible D gene TRBD2, 5 bases. Germline-derived CDR1 and CDR2 are SGHRS and YFSETQ. V was pared by 5 bases and J by 6 bases, with 10 bases between. This CDR3 spans 12 amino acids. CDR3 sequence: CASRRDSDTQYF. The DNA for the CDR3 is TGCGCCAGCAGGAGGGATTCCGATACGCAGTATTTT.

The chain couples TRBV18 to TRBJ2-2; 9 nucleotides line up with TRBD1. CDR1 and CDR2 from the germline V gene are KGHSH and LQKENI. The CDR3 spans 15 residues. Trimming cost V 0 bases and J 4 bases; bases outside gene matches: 0. DNA of the CDR3: TGTGCCAGCTCACCACCGGGACAGGGCACCGGGGAGCTGTTTTTT. This codes for CASSPPGQGTGELFF.

The table lists this clone with a few counts. The chain couples TRBV2 to TRBJ1-3; D remains unclear. This CDR3 has 15 residues. CDR1 SNHLY and CDR2 FYNNEI come from the germline V gene. V gave up 2 bases and J gave up 2 bases, with 10 bases separating them. Written as DNA, the CDR3 is TGTGCCAGCAGTGAATCTGTCGGGGCTGGAAACACCATATATTTT. This sequence encodes CASSESVGAGNTIYF.

This clone was recorded many times. This chain links TRBV2 with TRBJ2-7; D is undetermined. V dropped 6 bases and J dropped 0 bases, with 12 bases sitting between them. CDR3 length equals 14 residues. CDR1 is SNHLY and CDR2 is FYNNEI in the germline V gene. The CDR3 DNA sequence: TGTGCCAGCAGGCCCCGGGTCCTCTCCTACGAGCAGTACTTC. This sequence encodes CASRPRVLSYEQYF.

The CDR3 nucleotides read TGTGCCAGCAGTCCCACGTCGGGACAGGTGAGCACTGAAGCTTTCTTT. This encodes CASSPTSGQVSTEAFF. The chain links TRBV28 to TRBJ1-1, with 8 positions matching TRBD1. The germline CDR1 and CDR2 sequences are MDHEN and SYDVKM. The CDR3 is 16 amino acids. Trimming at V came to 5 bases and at J to 4 bases, leaving 12 bases not matched to a gene.

J is TRBJ2-7 and V is TRBV2, with 7 bases identical to TRBD2. Germline CDR1 is SNHLY and CDR2 is FYNNEI. Trimming cost V 1 base and J 2 bases; bases outside gene matches: 5. The CDR3 totals 15 residues. The DNA of the CDR3 is TGTGCCAGCAGTGAAGGGGGCGGGGGTCCCTACGAGCAGTACTTC. It codes for CASSEGGGGPYEQYF.

V usage is TRBV30 and J usage is TRBJ2-2; no reliable D call. Germline V gene data show CDR1 as GTSNPN and CDR2 as SVGIG (reference sequence). V was shortened by 0 bases and J by 8 bases, with 16 bases between the two germline ends. The CDR3 runs 15 residues. CDR3 sequence: CAWSVLGPWSGELFF. Here the CDR3 DNA reads TGTGCCTGGAGTGTACTTGGGCCCTGGTCAGGGGAGCTGTTTTTT.

The rearrangement uses TRBV5-1 and TRBJ1-2, with 8 bases identical to TRBD1. CDR1 SGHRS and CDR2 YFSETQ come from the germline V gene. The CDR3 has 15 residues. J was trimmed by 2 bases and V by 1 base; bases with no gene match: 4. Here the CDR3 reads CASSLLDRENYGYTF. In DNA form, the CDR3 reads TGCGCCAGCAGCTTGCTGGACAGGGAGAACTATGGCTACACCTTC. Filled out from reference TRBV5-1 and TRBJ1-2, the complete variable domain reads KAGVTQTPRYLIKTRGQQVTLSCSPISGHRSVSWYQQTPGQGLQFLFEYFSETQRNKGNFPGRFSGRQFSNSRSEMNVSTLELGDSALYLCASSLLDRENYGYTFGSGTRLTVV.

The chain employs TRBV9 and TRBJ1-3; a possible D gene is TRBD1 (5 bases). Trimming shortened V by 0 bases and J by 0 bases, and 10 bases separated the two germline ends. The CDR3 sequence is 16 residues long. Per germline, CDR1 SGDLS and CDR2 YYNGEE. The CDR3 region is CASSVAGFDSGNTIYF. As DNA, the CDR3 is TGTGCCAGCAGCGTAGCAGGGTTTGACTCTGGAAACACCATATATTTT. The whole variable domain, remainder taken from reference TRBV9 and TRBJ1-3, is DSGVTQTPKHLITATGQRVTLRCSPRSGDLSVYWYQQSLDQGLQFLIQYYNGEERAKGNILERFSAQQFPDLHSELNLSSLELGDSALYFCASSVAGFDSGNTIYFGEGSWLTVV.

The CDR3 loop reads CASSLFSSPAIQETQYF. The DNA for the CDR3 is TGTGCCAGCAGTTTATTTAGCAGCCCGGCGATCCAAGAGACCCAGTACTTC. This chain joins TRBV28 and TRBJ2-5; D uncertain. From germline, CDR1 is MDHEN and CDR2 SYDVKM. The CDR3 has 17 residues. V lost 1 base and J 1 base, leaving 16 bases between the germline ends.